This entry lists 9 T cell receptor beta chains sequenced from one sample in a study of technical replicates of blood from a few donors. Profiling relied on immunoSEQ multiplex PCR, and the TCRdb table lists in-frame clones only, not all of them. The repertoire holds about 14,000 clones, with approximately 78% as singletons. Source material: PBMCs. The receptors stem from a human donor in good health.

The chain joins TRBV30 to TRBJ1-5; perhaps TRBD1 as D (5 bases). Germline CDR1 GTSNPN, CDR2 SVGIG (reference sequence). The CDR3 has 14 amino acids. Trimming left V 0 bases short and J 5 bases short, with 11 bases between. The CDR3: CAWSVNRNDQPQHF. In DNA form, the CDR3 reads TGTGCCTGGAGTGTAAACAGGAACGATCAGCCCCAGCATTTT.

The V call is TRBV6-6, the J call TRBJ2-1; 9 nucleotides agree with TRBD2. Looked up from germline, CDR1 is MNHNY and CDR2 is SVGAGI (reference sequence). The CDR3 loop spans 15 amino acids. The V and J ends lost 5 bases and 2 bases, in that order; junction bases with no gene match: 4. The CDR3 spells CASSQGLAAYNEQFF. DNA of the CDR3: TGTGCCAGCAGTCAGGGACTAGCCGCCTACAATGAGCAGTTCTTC.

V and J are TRBV28 and TRBJ2-7, with 10 bases that match TRBD1. The J segment lost 10 bases and the V segment lost 4 bases, leaving 10 bases of the junction unmatched. This CDR3 is 14 amino acids long. From germline, CDR1 is MDHEN and CDR2 SYDVKM. The DNA for the CDR3 is TGTGCCAGCAGTTCCGGACAGGGGGGTCTCCTACAGTACTTC. As protein: CASSSGQGGLLQYF.

The J gene is TRBJ2-6, the V gene TRBV6-4, with unresolved D. CDR3 length equals 15 residues. Trimming left V 5 bases short and J 0 bases short, with 8 bases between. Germline CDR1 MRHNA, CDR2 SNTAGT. The CDR3 sequence is CASSPDISGANVLTF. CDR3 coding DNA: TGTGCCAGCAGTCCCGACATCTCTGGGGCCAACGTCCTGACTTTC.

This chain links TRBV28 with TRBJ1-1; D gene ambiguous. The CDR3 contains 14 residues. Germline V gives CDR1 MDHEN, CDR2 SYDVKM. V was pared by 5 bases and J by 2 bases, with 12 bases between. The CDR3 DNA is TGTGCCAGCAGTATACTTAACCTTAACACTGAAGCTTTCTTT. Translation gives CASSILNLNTEAFF.

This chain connects TRBV30 to TRBJ2-7, with 8 bases aligning to TRBD2. The CDR3 has 17 residues. The J segment lost 0 bases and the V segment lost 3 bases, leaving 13 bases of the junction unmatched. CDR1 is GTSNPN and CDR2 is SVGIG in the germline V gene (reference sequence). The CDR3 coding sequence is TGTGCCTGGAGACTAGCGGAGAGGGGCCTTAGCTCCTACGAGCAGTACTTC. Translated, it gives CAWRLAERGLSSYEQYF.

The chain carries TRBV9 and TRBJ2-3, with 16 bases matching TRBD2. The CDR3 extends over 21 amino acids. V lost 4 bases to trimming and J lost 0 bases; unmatched junction nucleotides: 14. CDR1 is SGDLS, CDR2 YYNGEE, per germline. The CDR3 DNA follows: TGTGCCAGCAGCATTCCGGGACTAGCGGGAGGGCCCCTTTCTAGCACAGATACGCAGTATTTT. Translating gives CASSIPGLAGGPLSSTDTQYF. Filled out from reference TRBV9 and TRBJ2-3, the complete variable domain reads DSGVTQTPKHLITATGQRVTLRCSPRSGDLSVYWYQQSLDQGLQFLIQYYNGEERAKGNILERFSAQQFPDLHSELNLSSLELGDSALYFCASSIPGLAGGPLSSTDTQYFGPGTRLTVL.

The sample holds a few counts of this clone. The CDR3 coding sequence is TGCGCCAGCAGCCAAGATCTGGCAGGGGCCGGCTACACCTTC. It codes for CASSQDLAGAGYTF. The chain carries TRBV4-1 and TRBJ1-2; perhaps TRBD1 as D (6 bases). Germline V gene sequence: CDR1 MGHRA, CDR2 YSYEKL. This CDR3 contains 14 residues. Trimming stripped 0 bases from V and 8 bases from J, with 13 bases between.

V usage is TRBV5-1 and J usage is TRBJ1-2; D is uncertain. CDR3 length equals 14 residues. CDR1 SGHRS and CDR2 YFSETQ come from the germline V gene. Trimming took 0 bases from V and 4 from J, leaving 10 bases between them. The CDR3 loop reads CASSLDRGSYGYTF. The CDR3 bases are TGCGCCAGCAGCTTGGATCGGGGAAGCTATGGCTACACCTTC.